This T cell receptor (delta chain) was identified in a study of gammadelta T cells in human blood. General study points: Polyclonal expansion of innate γδ T cells after birth appeared microbially driven.

TCRdb reprocessed the RT-PCR reads using CATT. The data show around 1,100 delta-chain clones, less than 9% seen once. This CDR3 is 20 amino acids long. CDR1 and CDR2 from the germline V gene are TSWWSYY and QGS. This clone was seen more than once but under ten times. Its antigen remains unknown. The protein that TCRdb holds for this DNA derives from a much larger clone and differs from the translated DNA at residue 18, which likely indicates a read error; the protein shown here is translated from the DNA. V usage is TRDV1 and J usage is TRDJ1; 7 bases map to TRDD3. This TCR came from a human donor. The sequenced sample consisted of non-Vgamma9Vdelta2 gamma-delta T cells from adult blood. CDR3 DNA sequence: TGTGCTCTTGGGGAACCCTCCCTCCCCTTAGTGGGGGAGTACACCGATAAACGCATCTTT. Amino acid sequence: CALGEPSLPLVGEYTDKRIF.